Reported below is one TCR beta chain. CDR3 length: 14 residues. V lost 3 bases and J 3 bases, leaving 12 bases between the germline ends. Germline V CDR1 and CDR2: DFQATT, SNEGSKA (reference sequence). This entry comes from a study of control samples from healthy donors and cancer patients. TCRdb keeps only in-frame clones here, not all; method: immunoSEQ multiplex PCR. The data contain some 94,000 clones, roughly nine tenths of them singletons. V is TRBV20-1 and J is TRBJ2-1, with D possibly TRBD1 on 5 matching bases. The sample consisted of PBMCs. The TCR originated in a woman aged 45 to 65 with colorectal cancer. This chain's CDR3 is CSASLPRDYNEQFF. The DNA of the CDR3 is TGCAGTGCTAGTCTCCCCAGGGACTACAATGAGCAGTTCTTC.